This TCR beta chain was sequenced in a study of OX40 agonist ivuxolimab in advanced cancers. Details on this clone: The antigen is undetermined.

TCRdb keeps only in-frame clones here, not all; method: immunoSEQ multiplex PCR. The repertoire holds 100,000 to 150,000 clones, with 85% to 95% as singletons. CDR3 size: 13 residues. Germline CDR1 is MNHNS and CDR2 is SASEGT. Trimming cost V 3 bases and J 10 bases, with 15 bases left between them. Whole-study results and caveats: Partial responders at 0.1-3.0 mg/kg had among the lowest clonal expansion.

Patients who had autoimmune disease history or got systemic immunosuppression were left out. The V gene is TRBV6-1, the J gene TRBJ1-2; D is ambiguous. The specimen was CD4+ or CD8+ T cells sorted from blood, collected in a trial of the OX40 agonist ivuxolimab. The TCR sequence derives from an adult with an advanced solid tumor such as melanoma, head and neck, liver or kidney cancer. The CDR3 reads CASSESGLRDYTF. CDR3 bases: TGTGCCAGCAGTGAGTCAGGTTTACGAGACTACACCTTC.